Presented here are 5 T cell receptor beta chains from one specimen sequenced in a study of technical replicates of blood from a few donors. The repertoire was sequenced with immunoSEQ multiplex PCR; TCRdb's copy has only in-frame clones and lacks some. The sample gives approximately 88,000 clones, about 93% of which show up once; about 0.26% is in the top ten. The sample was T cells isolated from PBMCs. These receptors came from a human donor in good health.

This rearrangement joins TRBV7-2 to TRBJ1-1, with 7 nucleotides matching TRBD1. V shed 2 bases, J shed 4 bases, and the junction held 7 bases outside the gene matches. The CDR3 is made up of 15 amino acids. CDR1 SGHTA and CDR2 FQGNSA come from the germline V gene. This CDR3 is CASSLSRQGGTEAFF. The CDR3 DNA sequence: TGTGCCAGCAGCTTATCCCGACAGGGTGGCACTGAAGCTTTCTTT.

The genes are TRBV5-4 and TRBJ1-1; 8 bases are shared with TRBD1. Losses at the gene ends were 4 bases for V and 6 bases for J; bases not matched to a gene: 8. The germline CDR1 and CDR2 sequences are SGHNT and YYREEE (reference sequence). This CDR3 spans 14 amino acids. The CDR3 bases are TGTGCCAGCAGCCCAGGGGGCGCGGGCGCTGAAGCTTTCTTT. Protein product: CASSPGGAGAEAFF.

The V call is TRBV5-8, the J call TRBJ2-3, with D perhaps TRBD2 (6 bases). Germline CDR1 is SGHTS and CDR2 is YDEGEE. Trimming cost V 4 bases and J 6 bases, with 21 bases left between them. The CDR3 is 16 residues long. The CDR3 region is CASSPTPEGRGDTQYF. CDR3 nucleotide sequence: TGTGCCAGCAGCCCGACTCCGGAGGGCCGGGGGGATACGCAGTATTTT.

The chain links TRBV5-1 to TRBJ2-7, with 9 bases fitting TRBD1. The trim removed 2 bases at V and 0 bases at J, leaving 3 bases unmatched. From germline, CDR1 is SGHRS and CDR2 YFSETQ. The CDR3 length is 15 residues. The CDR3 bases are TGCGCCAGCAGCTTAACGACAGGGGGCTCCTACGAGCAGTACTTC. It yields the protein CASSLTTGGSYEQYF. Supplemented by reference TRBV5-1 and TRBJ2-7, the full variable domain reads KAGVTQTPRYLIKTRGQQVTLSCSPISGHRSVSWYQQTPGQGLQFLFEYFSETQRNKGNFPGRFSGRQFSNSRSEMNVSTLELGDSALYLCASSLTTGGSYEQYFGPGTRLTVT.

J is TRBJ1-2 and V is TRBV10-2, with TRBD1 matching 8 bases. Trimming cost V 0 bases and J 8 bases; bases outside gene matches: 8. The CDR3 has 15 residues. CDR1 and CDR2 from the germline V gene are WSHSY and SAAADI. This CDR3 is CASSESGQGGGGYTF. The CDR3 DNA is TGCGCCAGCAGTGAGTCCGGACAGGGAGGAGGCGGCTACACCTTC.